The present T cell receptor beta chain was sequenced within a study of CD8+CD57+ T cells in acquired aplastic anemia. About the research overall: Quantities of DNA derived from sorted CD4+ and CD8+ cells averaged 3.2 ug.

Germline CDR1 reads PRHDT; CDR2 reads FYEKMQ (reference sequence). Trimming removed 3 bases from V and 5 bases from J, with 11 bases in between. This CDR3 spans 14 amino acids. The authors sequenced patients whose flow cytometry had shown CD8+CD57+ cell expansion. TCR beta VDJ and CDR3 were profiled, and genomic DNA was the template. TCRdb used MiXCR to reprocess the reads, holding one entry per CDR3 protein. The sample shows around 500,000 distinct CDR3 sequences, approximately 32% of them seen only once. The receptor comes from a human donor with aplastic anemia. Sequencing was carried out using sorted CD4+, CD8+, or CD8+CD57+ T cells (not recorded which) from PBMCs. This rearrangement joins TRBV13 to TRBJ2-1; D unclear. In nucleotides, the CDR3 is TGTGCCAGCAGCTTCGGAGAAGCTAACAATGAGCAGTTCTTC. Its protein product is CASSFGEANNEQFF.